The 2 T cell receptor beta chains below were found in one sample sequenced in a study of T cells in Graves' hyperthyroidism and ophthalmopathy (dated by TCRdb to between 2018 and 2021). The library was built by means of multiplex PCR. For sequencing, an Illumina HiSeq 2000 was employed. Amplification of TCR beta CDR3 regions was carried out from RNA transcripts. The TCR CDR3 was subjected to a first round of RT-PCR using the HTBI primer set and the Qiagen OneStep RT-PCR kit. TCRdb reworked the public reads: Q25 trimming with fastp, MiXCR clone assembly, productive beta chains retained. Each record represents a unique CDR3 protein, reported with the most common genes and DNA among its rows. This sample holds about 500,000 distinct CDR3 sequences; under 20% were observed only once. The ten most abundant clones make up around 17% of the sample. The sequenced material came from blood. These receptors all come from a young woman with Graves' ophthalmopathy.

The chain links TRBV10-3 to TRBJ1-3; D ambiguous. The CDR3 extends over 16 amino acids. The V end was cut by 6 bases, the J end by 0 bases, with 15 bases between. Germline V gives CDR1 ENHRY, CDR2 SYGVKD. CDR3 DNA sequence: TGTGCCATCAGACCGGCCCCCGGTAACTCTGGAAACACCATATATTTT. It specifies CAIRPAPGNSGNTIYF.

On this clonotype itself: This may arise from a read error, as a much more abundant clone is one base away. The chain carries TRBV27 and TRBJ2-1, with TRBD2 identical over 7 bases. This CDR3 region has 16 residues. CDR1 is MNHEY and CDR2 is SMNVEV in the germline V gene (reference sequence). CDR3 bases: TGTGCCGGCAGTTTATGGGGGGGGAGCTCCTACAATGAGCAGTTCTTC. It yields the protein CAGSLWGGSSYNEQFF.